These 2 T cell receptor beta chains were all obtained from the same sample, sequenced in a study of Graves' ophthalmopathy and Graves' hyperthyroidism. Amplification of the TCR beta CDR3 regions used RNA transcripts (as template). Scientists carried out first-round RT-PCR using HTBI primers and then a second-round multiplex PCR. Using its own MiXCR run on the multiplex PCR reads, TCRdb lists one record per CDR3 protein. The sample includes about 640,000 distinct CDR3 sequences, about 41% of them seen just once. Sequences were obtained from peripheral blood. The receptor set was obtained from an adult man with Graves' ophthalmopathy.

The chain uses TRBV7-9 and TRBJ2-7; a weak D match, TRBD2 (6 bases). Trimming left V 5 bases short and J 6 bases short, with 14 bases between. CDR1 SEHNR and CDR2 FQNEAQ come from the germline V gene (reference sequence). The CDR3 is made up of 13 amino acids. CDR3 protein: CASSPGGGGEQYF. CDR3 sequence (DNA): TGTGCCAGCAGCCCTGGGGGAGGTGGCGAGCAGTACTTC.

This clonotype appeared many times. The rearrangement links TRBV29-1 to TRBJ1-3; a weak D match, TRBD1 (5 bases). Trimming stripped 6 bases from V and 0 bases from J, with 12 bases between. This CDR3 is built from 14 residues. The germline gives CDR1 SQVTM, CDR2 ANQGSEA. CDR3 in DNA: TGCAGCGTCTCGCAGGGCTACTCTGGAAACACCATATATTTT. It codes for CSVSQGYSGNTIYF.